This TCR beta chain was sequenced for a study of blood T cells in healthy people across ages. The germline V gene has CDR1 SGHTA and CDR2 FQGNSA. V was trimmed by 5 bases and J by 6 bases, leaving 14 bases between them. CDR3 length equals 15 residues. Every participating donor contributed about 10 milliliters of peripheral blood through a draw. Isolated PBMCs totaled at least 7 million in each sample. Total RNA, at least 5.5 micrograms per sample, was extracted from PBMCs. Primers used in a second PCR of roughly 7 to 12 cycles were a sample-barcoded 5' primer and a J-beta primer mix. In TCRdb, the 5' RACE reads were re-called with MiXCR into one record per CDR3 protein. Among about 290,000 distinct CDR3 sequences listed, around 30% were seen once. In its sample, this clonotype was seen a few times.

Material for sequencing was blood. The sequence was obtained from a woman in her seventies in good health. The rearrangement links TRBV7-2 to TRBJ1-6, with D possibly being TRBD1 (5 bases). CDR3 nucleotides: TGTGCCAGCAGCAGAGGGCAGGGTGGTAATTCACCCCTCCACTTT. Encoded protein: CASSRGQGGNSPLHF.